A selection of T cell receptor beta chains follows, all from one sample in a study of blood T cell repertoires in COVID-19. Only in-frame clones appear in the TCRdb table, and some are missing; sequencing was by immunoSEQ multiplex PCR. The repertoire holds about 120,000 clones, with around 82% as singletons. Sequences were obtained from peripheral blood. These receptors all come from a human donor in a cohort sampled during active COVID-19. Both conserved end residues are part of each CDR3. A D gene is named only where the DNA matches it firmly. Not every row has a clone size; where given, it reads once, few, many or a size class.

size,V,J,D,CDR3
NA,TRBV5-6,TRBJ1-4,NA,CASSLPGKNEKLFF
NA,TRBV7-2,TRBJ2-1,TRBD2,CASRPIAGGGSSYNEQFF
NA,TRBV7-9,TRBJ2-7,NA,CASSLGAGFYEQYF
NA,TRBV5-6,TRBJ2-2,NA,CASSLPPGNTGELFF
NA,TRBV4-1,TRBJ2-7,NA,CASSQTGPSPYEQYF
NA,TRBV19,TRBJ2-2,TRBD2,CASSMLAGAYTGELFF
NA,TRBV29-1,TRBJ2-7,NA,CSATSAGNEQYF
NA,TRBV19,TRBJ1-2,NA,CASSIMAGYGYTF
NA,TRBV2,TRBJ2-3,NA,CASSGAESLNTQYF
NA,TRBV28,TRBJ1-4,NA,CASSWTPSTNEKLFF
NA,TRBV7-2,TRBJ1-4,TRBD1,CASSLDRGLEKLFF
few,TRBV7-6,TRBJ2-1,NA,CASSPTVYNEQFF
NA,TRBV12-5,TRBJ2-7,NA,CASGLVLPPRPYEQYF
NA,TRBV18,TRBJ1-3,NA,CASSPKVNRRVVGNTIYF
few,TRBV5-5,TRBJ1-1,TRBD1,CASSFPGQGAIEAFF
NA,TRBV19,TRBJ1-4,NA,CASSTPDSVNEKLFF
NA,TRBV7-2,TRBJ1-2,NA,CASSQVATGNYGYTF
NA,TRBV7-8,TRBJ1-4,NA,CASSFATLATNEKLFF
NA,TRBV2,TRBJ2-7,NA,CASATQSYEQYF
NA,TRBV18,TRBJ2-7,NA,CASSPSYQTGYEQYF
NA,TRBV7-2,TRBJ1-4,NA,CASSLDGPLITNEKLFF
NA,TRBV5-4,TRBJ2-2,NA,CASSPRMGGDKAGELFF
once,TRBV11-2,TRBJ1-1,TRBD1,CASRTQGNAEAFF
NA,TRBV18,TRBJ1-1,NA,CASSPKGTEAFF
NA,TRBV7-2,TRBJ2-5,NA,CASSSGGETQYF
NA,TRBV6-5,TRBJ2-4,NA,CASLGGAGAKNIQYF
NA,TRBV7-9,TRBJ2-5,TRBD1,CASSLQGVQETQYF
NA,TRBV5-6,TRBJ2-3,NA,CASSLAHAGDTQYF
NA,TRBV6-5,TRBJ1-3,NA,CASSSPYRTSGNTIYF
once,TRBV19,TRBJ2-5,TRBD1,CASSMNGQGAGQETQYF
NA,TRBV27,TRBJ1-6,NA,CASSLRQGGSYNSPLHF
once,TRBV2,TRBJ2-7,TRBD1,CASQLQGATYEQYF
NA,TRBV5-1,TRBJ1-4,TRBD1,CASSDYRGPNEKLFF
NA,TRBV14,TRBJ2-1,TRBD2,CASSQEASGGTDEQFF
NA,TRBV7-8,TRBJ1-2,NA,CASSLEAVGANYGYTF
NA,TRBV7-9,TRBJ2-2,TRBD1,CASLGTGGTGELFF
NA,TRBV6-5,TRBJ1-4,TRBD1,CASSTRQGNEKLFF
NA,TRBV9,TRBJ1-2,NA,CASSVGGSAAVPNGYTF
NA,TRBV6-2/TRBV6-3,TRBJ2-1,TRBD2,CASSYRLAGAHLYNEQFF
NA,TRBV19,TRBJ1-1,NA,CASSIGGAEAFF
NA,TRBV2,TRBJ1-4,NA,CASSATERANEKLFF
NA,TRBV2,TRBJ2-3,NA,CAREGGGAVADTQYF
few,TRBV14,TRBJ2-1,NA,CASSQEGRQGYNEQFF
NA,TRBV3-1/TRBV3-2,TRBJ2-3,TRBD2,CASSQGLAGDGPDTQYF
NA,TRBV20-1,TRBJ2-3,NA,CSASLGGHTDTQYF
NA,TRBV7-2,TRBJ2-3,TRBD2,CASSLGGTRSTDTQYF
NA,TRBV3-1/TRBV3-2,TRBJ2-3,NA,CASSQDGSLFLTGIIPTTQYF
few,TRBV5-1,TRBJ1-1,NA,CASREVNTEAFF
NA,TRBV19,TRBJ2-7,NA,CASSLSGERSEQYF
NA,TRBV2,TRBJ2-3,TRBD2,CASSEWTRNRDTQYF
NA,TRBV6-5,TRBJ1-1,NA,CASSLSGNTEAFF
once,TRBV3-1/TRBV3-2,TRBJ2-1,TRBD2,CASSYSGGSYNEQFF
NA,TRBV6-1,TRBJ2-3,TRBD2,CASSESVAGGTDTQYF
once,TRBV19,TRBJ2-5,TRBD1,CASSMTGQGPETQYF